The 8 T cell receptor beta chains reported below all come from one sample, sequenced in a study of human T cells and chemical hapten exposure. TCRdb passed the RACE reads through MiXCR, listing each CDR3 protein once. The table lists about 190,000 distinct CDR3 sequences, approximately 24% of them singletons. Sample time point: patch test 3, about 24 weeks after DPC sensitization. Treatment defined: therapeutic diphenylcyclopropenone sensitization with weekly scalp DPC. Here the sequenced sample was whole blood, taken in connection with sensitization to the hapten diphenylcyclopropenone (DPC). These receptors were taken from a woman between 40 and 50 years old with alopecia areata. Some clones in this sample may be carry-over from other donors' samples.

This sequence joins TRBV27 and TRBJ2-1, with 9 positions matching TRBD2. V lost 8 bases, J lost 7 bases, and 15 bases stayed unmatched. Per germline, CDR1 MNHEY and CDR2 SMNVEV (reference sequence). The CDR3 covers 16 residues. The CDR3 is CASGKRLAVLGNEQFF. CDR3 nucleotide sequence: TGTGCCAGCGGGAAGAGACTAGCGGTCTTAGGAAATGAGCAGTTCTTC.

This chain links TRBV24-1 with TRBJ1-2; possible D gene TRBD1, 5 bases. The germline V gene encodes CDR1 KGHDR and CDR2 SFDVKD. The CDR3 spans 15 residues. The germline V and J ends were trimmed by 2 bases and 7 bases, with 16 bases remaining between them. CDR3 amino acids: CATSDSLRQSSGYTF. The CDR3 DNA is TGTGCCACCAGTGATTCGCTGCGACAGAGCTCTGGCTACACCTTC.

The rearrangement links TRBV6-5 to TRBJ2-7, with D perhaps being TRBD1 or TRBD2 (5 bases each). The CDR3 spans 15 residues. V lost 4 bases, J lost 0 bases, and 13 bases lay in between. Per the germline V gene, CDR1 is MNHEY and CDR2 is SVGAGI. In nucleotides, the CDR3 is TGTGCCAGCAGTTCCGTCTCGGGGCCCTCCTACGAGCAGTACTTC. Its translation is CASSSVSGPSYEQYF.

CDR3 in amino acids: CASSLVGLLTGELFF. In nucleotides, the CDR3 is TGTGCCAGCAGCTTAGTTGGACTGTTGACCGGGGAGCTGTTTTTT. This sequence joins TRBV7-8 and TRBJ2-2; TRBD2 is a possible D gene (5 bases). The CDR3 is made up of 15 amino acids. Germline-derived CDR1 and CDR2 are SGHVS and FQNEAQ. Trimming took 1 base from V and 5 from J, leaving 11 bases between them. Based on the CDR3 plus reference TRBV7-8 and TRBJ2-2, the full variable domain is GAGVSQSPRYKVAKRGQDVALRCDPISGHVSLFWYQQALGQGPEFLTYFQNEAQLDKSGLPSDRFFAERPEGSVSTLKIQRTQQEDSAVYLCASSLVGLLTGELFFGEGSRLTVL.

The chain employs TRBV20-1 and TRBJ2-1; weak D call: TRBD2 (6 bases). V was clipped by 5 bases and J by 9 bases, with 8 bases between them. Germline V CDR1 and CDR2: DFQATT, SNEGSKA (reference sequence). The CDR3 runs 10 residues. CDR3 protein: CSAGTFEQFF. In nucleotides, the CDR3 is TGCAGTGCTGGGACTTTTGAGCAGTTCTTC.

The chain links TRBV7-2 to TRBJ1-4; 7 bases line up with TRBD1. This CDR3 is built from 15 residues. V shed 5 bases, J shed 5 bases, and the junction held 8 bases outside the gene matches. Germline V gene data show CDR1 as SGHTA and CDR2 as FQGNSA. CDR3 region: CASSLRTGGNEKLFF. In DNA form, the CDR3 reads TGTGCCAGCAGCCTAAGGACAGGAGGGAATGAAAAACTGTTTTTT.

The V gene is TRBV7-6, the J gene TRBJ1-3; D ambiguous. CDR3 size: 17 residues. Looked up from germline, CDR1 is SGHVS and CDR2 is FNYEAQ. Trimming cost V 2 bases and J 0 bases, with 14 bases left between them. The CDR3 DNA is TGTGCCAGCAGCTTACTCCTTGGTAGTGGCTCTGGAAACACCATATATTTT. Protein product: CASSLLLGSGSGNTIYF.

This chain links TRBV20-1 with TRBJ2-7; perhaps TRBD1 as D (5 bases). Trimming cost V 2 bases and J 2 bases, with 13 bases left between them. CDR1 is DFQATT and CDR2 is SNEGSKA in the germline V gene (reference sequence). This CDR3 contains 14 residues. The chain's CDR3 is CSARPSDSPYEQYF. The CDR3, as DNA: TGCAGTGCTAGACCCAGCGACAGCCCCTACGAGCAGTACTTC.